These 31 T cell receptor beta chains were sequenced from one sample in a study of cytomegalovirus exposure and HLA in healthy donors. Using immunoSEQ multiplex PCR, the repertoire was profiled, and TCRdb retains in-frame clones only, with some absent. The sample yields around 160,000 clones, 70% to 90% seen once. Material for sequencing was PBMCs. The receptor source for this set is a man under 40 in good health and CMV-seropositive.

V is TRBV6-6 and J is TRBJ1-2; tentative D call: TRBD1 (5 bases). The ends were cut back, 8 bases at V and 3 bases at J, with 7 bases in the middle. CDR3 length equals 11 residues. Germline values: CDR1 MNHNY, CDR2 SVGAGI (reference sequence). The chain's CDR3 is CASGRDYGYTF. The CDR3 nucleotides are TGTGCCAGCGGCAGGGACTATGGCTACACCTTC.

The chain uses TRBV2 and TRBJ2-7; TRBD1 matches 10 bases. Looked up from germline, CDR1 is SNHLY and CDR2 is FYNNEI. The junction had 2 bases not matched to a gene; V was cut back by 6 bases and J by 0 bases. This CDR3 spans 14 amino acids. The CDR3 region is CASRGQGGSYEQYF. CDR3 in DNA: TGTGCCAGCAGAGGACAGGGGGGCTCCTACGAGCAGTACTTC.

V is TRBV18 and J is TRBJ2-7, with D perhaps matching TRBD1 (6 bases). CDR1 and CDR2 from the germline V gene are KGHSH and LQKENI. Deletions cut 5 bases from V and 0 bases from J, with 14 bases between. This CDR3 is 15 amino acids long. The CDR3 loop is CASSSSTGSSYEQYF. In DNA, the CDR3 is TGTGCCAGCTCATCCTCTACAGGGAGCTCCTACGAGCAGTACTTC.

Only a few counts were recorded for this clone. The genes are TRBV6-6 and TRBJ1-3; D may be TRBD1 (6 bases). CDR1 and CDR2 from the germline V gene are MNHNY and SVGAGI (reference sequence). The CDR3 runs 16 residues. Trimming took off 6 bases at V and 0 bases at J, with 15 bases between the two ends. Here the CDR3 DNA reads TGTGCCAGCAGCCGACAGGTTCGAACCTCTGGAAACACCATATATTTT. It yields the protein CASSRQVRTSGNTIYF.

This chain connects TRBV4-1 to TRBJ1-1; D is ambiguous. Trimming left V 4 bases short and J 0 bases short, with 9 bases between. The CDR3 covers 14 residues. Germline values: CDR1 MGHRA, CDR2 YSYEKL. In nucleotides, the CDR3 is TGCGCCAGCAGCCGAGACGGTATGAACACTGAAGCTTTCTTT. Protein product: CASSRDGMNTEAFF.

The V gene is TRBV7-2, the J gene TRBJ2-1, with D possibly being TRBD2 (6 bases). This CDR3 has 16 residues. Germline V lookup: CDR1 SGHTA, CDR2 FQGNSA. The V end lost 1 base, the J end lost 0 bases, and 10 bases lay between the germline ends. The CDR3 is CASSLGASDSYNEQFF. CDR3 sequence (DNA): TGTGCCAGCAGCTTAGGGGCTAGCGACTCCTACAATGAGCAGTTCTTC.

This rearrangement joins TRBV18 to TRBJ2-7, with TRBD2 identical over 11 bases. The ends lost 0 bases at V and 0 bases at J; junction bases unmatched: 4. Germline V gene sequence: CDR1 KGHSH, CDR2 LQKENI. The CDR3 sequence is 17 residues long. This CDR3 reads CASSPPTSGAHSYEQYF. The CDR3 DNA sequence: TGTGCCAGCTCACCACCGACTAGCGGGGCCCACTCCTACGAGCAGTACTTC.

The chain is built from TRBV10-3 and TRBJ2-5; TRBD2 aligns across 7 bases. Germline CDR1 ENHRY, CDR2 SYGVKD. Trimming at V came to 4 bases and at J to 2 bases, leaving 4 bases not matched to a gene. The CDR3 totals 14 residues. CDR3 protein: CAISAGGDQETQYF. The CDR3, as DNA: TGTGCCATCAGTGCTGGGGGGGATCAAGAGACCCAGTACTTC.

This chain joins TRBV30 and TRBJ1-2; no clear D gene. Germline lookup yields CDR1 GTSNPN and CDR2 SVGIG (reference sequence). The CDR3 is 12 amino acids. V was cut by 0 bases and J by 13 bases, with 15 bases left in between. The CDR3 region has the DNA TGTGCCTGGAGTGTATCGTCCGGGGTGGTCACCTTC. It translates to CAWSVSSGVVTF.

V and J are TRBV5-8 and TRBJ1-1; unclear D gene. CDR3 length: 15 residues. V was pared by 1 base and J by 1 base, with 11 bases between. Germline-derived CDR1 and CDR2 are SGHTS and YDEGEE. CDR3 nucleotides: TGTGCCAGCAGCTTGATCCGGGATTGGAACACTGAAGCTTTCTTT. Amino acid sequence: CASSLIRDWNTEAFF.

The chain combines TRBV4-1 with TRBJ2-3, with 7 bases lining up with TRBD1. The CDR3 has 16 residues. V dropped 1 base and J dropped 3; count of bases not matched to a gene: 7. CDR1 is MGHRA, CDR2 YSYEKL, per germline. The DNA for the CDR3 is TGCGCCAGCAGCCAAGTGGCGACAGGGAGTACAGATACGCAGTATTTT. Translation gives CASSQVATGSTDTQYF.

This rearrangement joins TRBV6-1 to TRBJ2-2; D is ambiguous. This CDR3 spans 14 amino acids. The ends were cut back, 3 bases at V and 2 bases at J, with 7 bases in the middle. Germline loops: CDR1 MNHNS, CDR2 SASEGT. Written as DNA, the CDR3 is TGTGCCAGCAGTGATCAGATTAACACCGGGGAGCTGTTTTTT. This codes for CASSDQINTGELFF.

The chain combines TRBV6-5 with TRBJ1-2; D might be TRBD1 (5 bases). In germline, CDR1 is MNHEY, CDR2 SVGAGI. CDR3 length: 14 amino acids. Trimming took off 1 base at V and 3 bases at J, with 9 bases between the two ends. Written as DNA, the CDR3 is TGTGCCAGCAGTTACTTGTCGACAGACTATGGCTACACCTTC. Translating gives CASSYLSTDYGYTF.

The chain carries TRBV19 and TRBJ2-1, with 10 bases fitting TRBD2. Trimming cost V 5 bases and J 2 bases; bases outside gene matches: 3. This CDR3 region has 15 residues. Germline assignment: CDR1 LNHDA and CDR2 SQIVND (reference sequence). The CDR3 region is CASSFTSGAYNEQFF. DNA for the CDR3: TGTGCCAGTAGTTTCACTAGCGGGGCCTACAATGAGCAGTTCTTC.

The chain combines TRBV6-6 with TRBJ1-2; D call uncertain. This CDR3 has 16 amino acids. Trimming left V 3 bases short and J 4 bases short, with 18 bases between. CDR1 MNHNY and CDR2 SVGAGI come from the germline V gene (reference sequence). Written as DNA, the CDR3 is TGTGCCAGCAGTTATTTCAGGACGACGGGAGGCTATGGCTACACCTTC. Translating it yields CASSYFRTTGGYGYTF.

The chain has TRBV11-2 and TRBJ2-7; 10 bases are a match to TRBD1. This CDR3 has 15 residues. Losses at the gene ends were 1 base for V and 7 bases for J; bases not matched to a gene: 7. Germline V gene lookup returns CDR1 SGHAT and CDR2 FQNNGV. CDR3 nucleotide sequence: TGTGCCAGCAGCTTAGGCAGGACAGGGGGGTATGAGCAGTACTTC. Translated: CASSLGRTGGYEQYF.

This clone was picked up one time. Here the CDR3 DNA reads TGCGCCAGCAGCTTGTCTTCAGCGGGGGGCTACAATGAGCAGTTCTTC. Translation gives CASSLSSAGGYNEQFF. The V and J genes are TRBV5-1 and TRBJ2-1; 9 bases align to TRBD2. The germline gives CDR1 SGHRS, CDR2 YFSETQ. This CDR3 comprises 16 residues. The V and J ends lost 1 base and 3 bases, in that order; junction bases with no gene match: 5.

This clone was seen more than once but under ten times. This sequence joins TRBV13 and TRBJ1-6, with D possibly being TRBD1 (5 bases). Germline CDR1 PRHDT, CDR2 FYEKMQ (reference sequence). Deletions cut 5 bases from V and 6 bases from J, with 11 bases between. The CDR3 extends over 14 amino acids. As DNA, the CDR3 is TGTGCCAGCAGCCAAGGGGTGGCTAATTCACCCCTCCACTTT. It yields the protein CASSQGVANSPLHF.

A single count supports this clone. This chain connects TRBV5-1 to TRBJ1-1, with D possibly being TRBD1 (5 bases). Trimming stripped 7 bases from V and 2 bases from J, with 21 bases between. Germline loops: CDR1 SGHRS, CDR2 YFSETQ. The CDR3 sequence is 16 residues long. Here the CDR3 DNA reads TGCGCCAGCGAATTTGGGGGGGGGAGGGCCAACACTGAAGCTTTCTTT. This encodes CASEFGGGRANTEAFF. The entire variable domain, with the rest obtained from reference TRBV5-1 and TRBJ1-1, is as follows: KAGVTQTPRYLIKTRGQQVTLSCSPISGHRSVSWYQQTPGQGLQFLFEYFSETQRNKGNFPGRFSGRQFSNSRSEMNVSTLELGDSALYLCASEFGGGRANTEAFFGQGTRLTVV.

V is TRBV7-9 and J is TRBJ2-1, with 7 bases aligning to TRBD1. Germline V CDR1 and CDR2: SEHNR, FQNEAQ (reference sequence). V lost 4 bases to trimming and J lost 8 bases; unmatched junction nucleotides: 2. CDR3 size: 12 residues. CDR3 loop: CASSSDRDEQFF. The CDR3 nucleotides are TGTGCCAGCAGCTCCGACAGGGATGAGCAGTTCTTC.

The genes are TRBV27 and TRBJ1-2; 7 nucleotides line up with TRBD1. From germline, CDR1 is MNHEY and CDR2 SMNVEV (reference sequence). J was trimmed by 0 bases and V by 0 bases; bases with no gene match: 4. The CDR3 has 16 residues. DNA for the CDR3: TGTGCCAGCAGTTTATCGACAGGGCCTACTAACTATGGCTACACCTTC. Translation: CASSLSTGPTNYGYTF.

The V call is TRBV4-3, the J call TRBJ2-3; D is possibly TRBD2 (5 bases). The CDR3 loop spans 14 amino acids. Trimming stripped 0 bases from V and 3 bases from J, with 7 bases between. The germline V gene has CDR1 LGHNA and CDR2 YSLEER. The CDR3 bases are TGCGCCAGCAGCCAAGATACTAGAACAGATACGCAGTATTTT. Its protein product is CASSQDTRTDTQYF.

The chain carries TRBV23-1 and TRBJ2-7; D perhaps matches TRBD1 (5 bases). TRBV23-1 has ORF status, its function being uncertain. The CDR3 runs to 14 residues. V was cut by 3 bases and J by 4 bases, with 13 bases left in between. The CDR3 loop is CASSQDTFSYEQYF. The DNA of the CDR3 is TGCGCCAGCAGTCAGGACACATTTTCATACGAGCAGTACTTC.

The V call is TRBV11-2, the J call TRBJ1-1; 7 bases align to TRBD1. Trimming took 5 bases from V and 1 from J; bases not matched to a gene: 16. The CDR3 extends over 18 amino acids. Germline-derived CDR1 and CDR2 are SGHAT and FQNNGV. Here the CDR3 reads CASSQGQRIGGRNTEAFF. For the CDR3, the DNA is TGTGCCAGCAGCCAGGGACAGAGGATCGGAGGAAGGAACACTGAAGCTTTCTTT.

The chain employs TRBV18 and TRBJ2-7; D ambiguous. Germline assignment: CDR1 KGHSH and CDR2 LQKENI. Trimming cost V 6 bases and J 1 base, with 7 bases left between them. This CDR3 contains 12 residues. The CDR3: CASSPGSYEQYF. CDR3 coding DNA: TGTGCCAGCTCCCCCGGGTCCTACGAGCAGTACTTC.

The CDR3 region has the DNA TGTGCCAGCAGCGCCCGAGGATACTACAATGAGCAGTTCTTC. Protein sequence: CASSARGYYNEQFF. The chain has TRBV6-5 and TRBJ2-1; D call uncertain. Germline values: CDR1 MNHEY, CDR2 SVGAGI. There are 14 residues in the CDR3. Trimming cost V 6 bases and J 3 bases, with 12 bases left between them.

The gene calls are TRBV7-2 and TRBJ1-1; D is unresolved. V lost 4 bases, J lost 8 bases, and 11 bases lay in between. The V gene's germline CDR1 is SGHTA and CDR2 FQGNSA. The CDR3 length is 12 residues. The CDR3 sequence: CASSSTRTEAFF. The DNA of the CDR3 is TGTGCCAGCAGCTCCACACGTACAGAAGCTTTCTTT.

The chain has TRBV2 and TRBJ2-1; TRBD2 agrees at 9 bases. With V trimmed by 5 bases and J by 0 bases, 8 bases remained unmatched. Germline loops: CDR1 SNHLY, CDR2 FYNNEI. The length of the CDR3 is 17 residues. This chain's CDR3 is CASSRIAGVTSYNEQFF. The DNA for the CDR3 is TGTGCCAGCAGTAGAATAGCGGGGGTAACCTCCTACAATGAGCAGTTCTTC.

The rearrangement joins TRBV27 to TRBJ2-1; possible D gene TRBD2, 6 bases. Trimming shortened V by 6 bases and J by 15 bases, and 15 bases separated the two germline ends. The CDR3 spans 11 residues. Per the germline V gene, CDR1 is MNHEY and CDR2 is SMNVEV (reference sequence). This CDR3 reads CASSGPGLSFF. The DNA of the CDR3 is TGTGCCAGCAGCGGACCGGGACTTTCGTTCTTC.

The chain has TRBV18 and TRBJ1-2; no definite D call. Germline assignment: CDR1 KGHSH and CDR2 LQKENI. V was pared by 4 bases and J by 6 bases, with 12 bases between. The CDR3 runs to 13 residues. The CDR3 spells CASSLGSEDGYTF. The CDR3 DNA is TGTGCCAGCTCACTCGGGTCTGAAGATGGCTACACCTTC.

The CDR3 loop reads CASSLTQETQYF. CDR3 DNA: TGTGCCAGCAGCTTAACTCAAGAGACCCAGTACTTC. The V and J genes are TRBV7-2 and TRBJ2-5; D not resolved. The V gene's germline CDR1 is SGHTA and CDR2 FQGNSA. The CDR3 contains 12 residues. The V gene lost 2 bases and the J gene lost 2 bases, with 3 bases spanning the gap.